This record concerns one TCR beta chain sequence. The target antigen is unknown. Assay: immunoSEQ multiplex PCR; the TCRdb copy retains only in-frame clones and omits some. The repertoire has nearly 110,000 clones, under 90% of them found once; the top ten carry 2% to 3%. The sample belongs to a study of radiotherapy plus CTLA-4 blockade in lung cancer. Study as a whole: With 30% to 40% of patients having disease control, objective responses were seen in about 17%. Study-wide results and caveats: Response was reportedly best predicted by early blood T cell clone dynamics, with interferon-beta. Tumor-origin TCR clones grew in blood after radiotherapy plus ipilimumab.

CDR3 size: 14 residues. Germline loops: CDR1 SGHTA, CDR2 FQGNSA. V was trimmed by 3 bases and J by 0 bases, leaving 6 bases between them. This chain connects TRBV7-2 to TRBJ1-3; D not resolved. This material consisted of peripheral blood, taken from a patient treated with radiotherapy plus ipilimumab. The sequence was obtained from a human donor with non-small cell lung cancer that progressed on radiotherapy plus ipilimumab. Some clones in this sample may be carry-over from other donors' samples. The DNA of the CDR3 is TGTGCCAGCAGCTTGCGGAACTCTGGAAACACCATATATTTT. This encodes CASSLRNSGNTIYF.